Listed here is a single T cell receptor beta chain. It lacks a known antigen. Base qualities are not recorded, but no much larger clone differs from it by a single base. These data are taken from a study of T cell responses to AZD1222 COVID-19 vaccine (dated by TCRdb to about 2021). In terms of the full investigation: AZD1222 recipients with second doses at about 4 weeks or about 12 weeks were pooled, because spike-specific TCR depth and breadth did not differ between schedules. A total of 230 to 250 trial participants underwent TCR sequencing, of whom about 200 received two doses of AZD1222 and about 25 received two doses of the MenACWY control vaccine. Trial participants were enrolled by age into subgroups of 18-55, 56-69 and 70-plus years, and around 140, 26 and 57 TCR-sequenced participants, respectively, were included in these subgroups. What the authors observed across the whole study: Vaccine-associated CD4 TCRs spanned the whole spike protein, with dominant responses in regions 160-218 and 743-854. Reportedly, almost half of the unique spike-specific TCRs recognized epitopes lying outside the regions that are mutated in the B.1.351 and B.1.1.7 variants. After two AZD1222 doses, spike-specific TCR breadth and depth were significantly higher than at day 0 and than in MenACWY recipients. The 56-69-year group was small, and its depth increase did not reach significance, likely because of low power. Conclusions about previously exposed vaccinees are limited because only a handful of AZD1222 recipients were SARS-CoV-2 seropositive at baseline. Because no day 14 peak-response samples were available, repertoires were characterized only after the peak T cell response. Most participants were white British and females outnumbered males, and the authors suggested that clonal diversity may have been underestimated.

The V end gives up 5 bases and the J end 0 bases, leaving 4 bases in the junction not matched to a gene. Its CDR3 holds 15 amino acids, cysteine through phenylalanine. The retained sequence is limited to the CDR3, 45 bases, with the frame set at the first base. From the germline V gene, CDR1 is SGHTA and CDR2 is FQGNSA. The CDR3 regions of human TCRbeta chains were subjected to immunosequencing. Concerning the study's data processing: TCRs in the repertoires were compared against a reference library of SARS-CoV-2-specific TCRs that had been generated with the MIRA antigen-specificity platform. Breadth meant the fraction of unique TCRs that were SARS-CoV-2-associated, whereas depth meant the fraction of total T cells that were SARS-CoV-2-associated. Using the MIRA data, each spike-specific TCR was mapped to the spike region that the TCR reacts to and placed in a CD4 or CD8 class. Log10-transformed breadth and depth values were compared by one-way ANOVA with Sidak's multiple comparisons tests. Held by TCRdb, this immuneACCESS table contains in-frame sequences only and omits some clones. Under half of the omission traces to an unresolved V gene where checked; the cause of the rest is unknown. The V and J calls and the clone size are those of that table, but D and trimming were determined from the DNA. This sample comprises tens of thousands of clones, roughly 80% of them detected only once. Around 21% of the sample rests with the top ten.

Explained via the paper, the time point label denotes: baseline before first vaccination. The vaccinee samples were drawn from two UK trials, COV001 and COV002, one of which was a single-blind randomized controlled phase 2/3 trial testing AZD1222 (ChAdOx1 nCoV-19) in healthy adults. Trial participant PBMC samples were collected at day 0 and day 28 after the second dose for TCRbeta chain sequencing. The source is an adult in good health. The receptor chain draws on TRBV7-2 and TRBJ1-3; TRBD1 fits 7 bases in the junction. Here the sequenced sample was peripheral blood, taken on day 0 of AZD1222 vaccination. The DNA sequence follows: TGTGCCAGCAGCCTGGGACAGTTCTCTGGAAACACCATATATTTT. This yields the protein CASSLGQFSGNTIYF.